A selection of T cell receptor beta chains follows, all from one sample in a study of technical replicates of blood from a handful of donors. Method: immunoSEQ multiplex PCR; TCRdb's copy keeps in-frame clones and lacks some. The table records about 100,000 clones, 95% of them present only once. Sequenced input: T cells isolated from PBMCs. All receptors derive from a human donor in good health. Each CDR3 is given with its conserved first and last residue. A D gene is named only where the DNA matches it firmly. Where a row states a size, it is once, few, many or the class of an expanded clone; other rows omit it.

NA	TRBJ2-5	NA	TRBV4-1	CASSQVTGETQYF	TGCGCCAGCAGCCAAGTGACGGGAGAGACCCAGTACTTC
TRBD1	TRBJ1-4	NA	TRBV6-6	CASSPDRAFVGEKLFF	TGTGCCAGCAGTCCGGACAGGGCGTTTGTTGGGGAAAAACTGTTTTTT
NA	TRBJ2-7	NA	TRBV27	CASKGGGVVHEQYF	TGTGCCAGCAAGGGCGGGGGCGTTGTTCACGAGCAGTACTTC
NA	TRBJ1-3	NA	TRBV10-2	CASSEATGTSGNTIYF	TGCGCCAGCAGTGAGGCAACAGGGACCTCTGGAAACACCATATATTTT
TRBD1	TRBJ1-4	NA	TRBV19	CASSIEAGGYEKLFF	TGTGCCAGTAGTATAGAGGCAGGGGGATATGAAAAACTGTTTTTT
NA	TRBJ2-3	NA	TRBV5-1	CASSLIGSTDTQYF	TGCGCCAGCAGCTTGATCGGGAGCACAGATACGCAGTATTTT
TRBD2	TRBJ2-7	NA	TRBV7-6	CASSSAGTSGRAYEQYF	TGTGCCAGCAGCTCCGCAGGGACTAGCGGGAGGGCCTACGAGCAGTACTTC
TRBD2	TRBJ2-5	NA	TRBV7-9	CASSYTSGKGYF	TGTGCCAGCAGCTATACTAGCGGGAAAGGTTACTTC
NA	TRBJ1-2	NA	TRBV7-9	CASSLAGAPNYGYTF	TGTGCCAGCAGCTTAGCAGGGGCCCCTAACTATGGCTACACCTTC
TRBD1	TRBJ1-1	NA	TRBV19	CASRRTGLIGVSAEAFF	TGTGCCAGTCGGCGGACAGGGCTCATCGGTGTCAGCGCTGAAGCTTTCTTT
NA	TRBJ1-1	NA	TRBV7-9	CASSSTFGTEAFF	TGTGCCAGCAGCTCAACGTTCGGCACTGAAGCTTTCTTT
NA	TRBJ1-1	NA	TRBV28	CASSWTVMNTEAFF	TGTGCCAGCAGTTGGACAGTCATGAACACTGAAGCTTTCTTT
TRBD2	TRBJ2-1	NA	TRBV9	CASSSSGGAVYEQFF	TGTGCCAGCAGCTCGAGCGGGGGGGCTGTCTATGAGCAGTTCTTC
TRBD2	TRBJ2-1	NA	TRBV19	CASSTAGTSNEQFF	TGTGCCAGTAGTACCGCCGGGACTAGCAACGAGCAGTTCTTC
TRBD1	TRBJ2-1	NA	TRBV9	CASTNKIDRGSYNEQFF	TGTGCCAGCACCAACAAAATAGACAGGGGTTCCTACAATGAGCAGTTCTTC
NA	TRBJ1-2	few	TRBV5-4	CASSRSQDGYTF	TGTGCCAGCAGTCGATCGCAGGATGGCTACACCTTC
NA	TRBJ2-1	NA	TRBV5-6	CASSLISWDEQFF	TGTGCCAGCAGCTTGATTAGCTGGGATGAGCAGTTCTTC
TRBD1	TRBJ2-7	NA	TRBV2	CASSDRGPYEQYF	TGTGCCAGCAGCGACAGGGGTCCCTACGAGCAGTACTTC
TRBD1	TRBJ1-2	NA	TRBV27	CASSLFGQAGGYTF	TGTGCCAGCAGTTTATTCGGACAGGCGGGCGGCTACACCTTC
TRBD2	TRBJ2-7	NA	TRBV6-5	CATPRLAGPYEQYF	TGTGCCACCCCCCGACTAGCGGGGCCCTACGAGCAGTACTTC
TRBD2	TRBJ2-7	once	TRBV11-2	CASSLSGGALQEQYF	TGTGCCAGCAGCTTAAGCGGGGGGGCCCTTCAGGAGCAGTACTTC
TRBD1	TRBJ2-7	NA	TRBV18	CASSAGGSSYEQYF	TGTGCCAGCTCAGCAGGGGGCAGCTCCTACGAGCAGTACTTC
NA	TRBJ2-3	NA	TRBV11-3	CASSLVAGVQDTQYF	TGTGCCAGCAGCTTAGTTGCCGGGGTCCAAGATACGCAGTATTTT
NA	TRBJ2-3	NA	TRBV2	CASSEARGPDTQYF	TGTGCCAGCAGTGAAGCGCGGGGCCCAGATACGCAGTATTTT
NA	TRBJ1-1	NA	TRBV2	CASRQPGGGTEAFF	TGTGCCAGCAGACAACCCGGCGGGGGCACTGAAGCTTTCTTT
TRBD1	TRBJ1-1	NA	TRBV19	CASSIRTGVGSVETEAFF	TGTGCCAGTAGTATCCGAACAGGGGTGGGTTCGGTAGAGACTGAAGCTTTCTTT
NA	TRBJ2-7	NA	TRBV7-9	CASSSGHPPEQYF	TGTGCCAGCAGCTCGGGACACCCCCCCGAGCAGTACTTC
NA	TRBJ2-7	NA	TRBV5-1	CASSSDTYEQYF	TGCGCCAGCAGTTCCGACACCTACGAGCAGTACTTC
TRBD1	TRBJ2-5	once	TRBV5-4	CASSPGQGDQETQYF	TGTGCCAGCAGCCCTGGACAGGGGGACCAAGAGACCCAGTACTTC
TRBD1	TRBJ2-7	NA	TRBV19	CASSMGDRGQYEQYF	TGTGCCAGTAGTATGGGGGACAGGGGGCAGTACGAGCAGTACTTC
TRBD2	TRBJ2-7	NA	TRBV11-2	CASRSRAGRRNEQYF	TGTGCCAGCAGATCCCGAGCGGGGCGGAGGAACGAGCAGTACTTC
NA	TRBJ1-3	NA	TRBV5-1	CASCRDTQSSGNTIYF	TGCGCCAGCTGCCGGGACACTCAGAGCTCTGGAAACACCATATATTTT
NA	TRBJ1-4	once	TRBV4-1	CASSPPDRRNEKLFF	TGCGCCAGCAGCCCGCCCGACAGAAGGAATGAAAAACTGTTTTTT
NA	TRBJ2-3	NA	TRBV15	CATSRGPGLYTDTQYF	TGTGCCACCAGCAGAGGACCGGGACTCTACACAGATACGCAGTATTTT
NA	TRBJ1-1	few	TRBV5-1	CASSLVGIANTEAFF	TGCGCCAGCAGCTTGGTCGGGATAGCGAACACTGAAGCTTTCTTT
NA	TRBJ1-1	NA	TRBV19	CASSRGLTEAFF	TGTGCCAGTAGTAGGGGGCTCACTGAAGCTTTCTTT
NA	TRBJ2-1	NA	TRBV6-5	CASSHRVRYNEQFF	TGTGCCAGCAGTCACAGGGTTAGGTACAATGAGCAGTTCTTC
TRBD1	TRBJ2-7	NA	TRBV4-1	CASSQNTGTEYEQYF	TGCGCCAGCAGCCAAAATACCGGGACAGAGTACGAGCAGTACTTC
NA	TRBJ2-1	NA	TRBV7-6	CASSRRPTAGGQGFTSYNEQFF	TGTGCCAGCAGCCGACGACCCACGGCCGGGGGTCAGGGTTTCACCTCCTACAATGAGCAGTTCTTC
TRBD2	TRBJ2-3	NA	TRBV9	CASSVLAGTDTQYF	TGTGCCAGCAGCGTACTAGCGGGCACAGATACGCAGTATTTT
TRBD1	TRBJ2-1	NA	TRBV6-1	CAGGQGAYNEQFF	TGTGCCGGGGGACAGGGGGCTTACAATGAGCAGTTCTTC
TRBD1	TRBJ1-1	NA	TRBV6-6	CASSTRTGNTEAFF	TGTGCCAGCAGTACCCGGACAGGGAACACTGAAGCTTTCTTT
NA	TRBJ2-7	once	TRBV5-1	CASRSTLRGYEQYF	TGCGCCAGCAGATCCACCCTACGGGGCTACGAGCAGTACTTC
NA	TRBJ1-1	NA	TRBV4-1	CASRPRGGVTEAFF	TGCGCCAGCAGACCTAGGGGAGGTGTCACTGAAGCTTTCTTT
NA	TRBJ1-1	NA	TRBV29-1	CSVEGTARTEAFF	TGCAGCGTTGAAGGGACAGCGAGGACTGAAGCTTTCTTT
NA	TRBJ1-1	once	TRBV28	CASRPRTGYTEAFF	TGTGCCAGCAGACCTAGAACAGGGTACACTGAAGCTTTCTTT
TRBD2	TRBJ2-3	NA	TRBV5-5	CASSLGSLAGDTQYF	TGTGCCAGCAGCTTGGGGTCGCTAGCGGGAGATACGCAGTATTTT
NA	TRBJ1-1	NA	TRBV7-8	CASSQNRVTEAFF	TGTGCCAGCAGCCAAAACAGGGTAACTGAAGCTTTCTTT